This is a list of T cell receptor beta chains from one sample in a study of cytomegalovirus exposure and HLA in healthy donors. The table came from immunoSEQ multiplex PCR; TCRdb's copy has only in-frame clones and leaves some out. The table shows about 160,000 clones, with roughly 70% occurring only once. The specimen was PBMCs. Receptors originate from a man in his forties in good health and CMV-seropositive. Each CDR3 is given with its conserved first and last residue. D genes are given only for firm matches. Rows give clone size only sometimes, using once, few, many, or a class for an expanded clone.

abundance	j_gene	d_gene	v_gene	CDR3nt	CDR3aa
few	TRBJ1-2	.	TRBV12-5	TGTGCTAGTGGTTTGGCCCAAATGGGGCAGATCTATGGCTACACCTTC	CASGLAQMGQIYGYTF
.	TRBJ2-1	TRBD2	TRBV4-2	TGTGCCAGCAGCCAAGATTGGGGGAGCGGGGGCCACAATGAGCAGTTCTTC	CASSQDWGSGGHNEQFF
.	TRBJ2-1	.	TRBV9	TGTGCCAGCAGCGTAGACGAAACAGGCACCTACAATGAGCAGTTCTTC	CASSVDETGTYNEQFF
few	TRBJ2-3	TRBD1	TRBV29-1	TGCAGCGTCTCCCCCGGGACAGGGGGAGCAGATACGCAGTATTTT	CSVSPGTGGADTQYF
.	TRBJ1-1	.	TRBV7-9	TGTGCCAGCAGCAAACAACGGAACACTGAAGCTTTCTTT	CASSKQRNTEAFF
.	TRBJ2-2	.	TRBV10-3	TGTGCCATCAGTGGGCCAGATCCCGACACCGGGGAGCTGTTTTTT	CAISGPDPDTGELFF
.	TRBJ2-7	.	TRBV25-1	TGTGCCAGCAGCAGGATCTACGAGCAGTACTTC	CASSRIYEQYF
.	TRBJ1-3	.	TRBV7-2	TGTGCCAGCAGCTTATCCCCCGGGGCCACAGGGAACACCATATATTTT	CASSLSPGATGNTIYF
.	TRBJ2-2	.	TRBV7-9	TGTGCCAGCAGACGGGACATTAGCACCGGGGAGCTGTTTTTT	CASRRDISTGELFF
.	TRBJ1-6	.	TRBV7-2	TGTGCCAGCAGCTCCCCTCCCGGCGGGTCACCCCTCCACTTT	CASSSPPGGSPLHF
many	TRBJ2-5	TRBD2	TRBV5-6	TGTGCCAGCATCCTGGGAGGGGCCGGTTTACAGAGACGCCAGTACTTC	CASILGGAGLQRRQYF
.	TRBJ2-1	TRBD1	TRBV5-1	TGCGCCAGCAGCCTTCACTGGGGACAGGGAGGGAATGAGCAGTTCTTC	CASSLHWGQGGNEQFF
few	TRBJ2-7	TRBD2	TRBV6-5	TGTGCCAGCAGTTACCGGACTAGCGGGTTACCTGGCGAGCAGTACTTC	CASSYRTSGLPGEQYF
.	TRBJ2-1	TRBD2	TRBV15	TGTGCCACCAGCAGAGGGCTAGCGGGGGCCGGGACCTACAATGAGCAGTTCTTC	CATSRGLAGAGTYNEQFF
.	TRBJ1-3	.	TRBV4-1	TGCGCCAGCAGCCGACCCCTAGGGGCAGGGGATCTTATGAGTGGAAACACCATATATTTT	CASSRPLGAGDLMSGNTIYF
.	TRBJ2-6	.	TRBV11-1	TGTGCCAGCAGCTTAGCGGAGGGGACCAACGTCCTGACTTTC	CASSLAEGTNVLTF
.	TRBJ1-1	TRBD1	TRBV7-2	TGTGCCAGCAGCTTACGGACAGGGGTAAACACTGAAGCTTTCTTT	CASSLRTGVNTEAFF
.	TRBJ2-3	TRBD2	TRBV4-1	TGCGCCAGCAGCCAAGAAGGCGGGGGGATATTTCCAGATACGCAGTATTTT	CASSQEGGGIFPDTQYF
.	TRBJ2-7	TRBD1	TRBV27	TGTGCCAGCAGGCCAGACAGGGGGTCGTACGAGCAGTACTTC	CASRPDRGSYEQYF
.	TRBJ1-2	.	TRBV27	TGTGCCAGCAGTTTATCGAGGGGGAACTATGGCTACACCTTC	CASSLSRGNYGYTF
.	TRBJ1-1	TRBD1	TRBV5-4	TGTGCCAGCAAGGGCAGGGGGCGTTCGAACACTGAAGCTTTCTTT	CASKGRGRSNTEAFF
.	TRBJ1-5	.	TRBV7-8	TGTGCCAGCAGCTTAGCAAGGACAATGAGCAATCAGCCCCAGCATTTT	CASSLARTMSNQPQHF
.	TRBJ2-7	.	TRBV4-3	TGCGCCAGCAGCCAAGACTGGCCGGGGTACGAGCAGTACTTC	CASSQDWPGYEQYF
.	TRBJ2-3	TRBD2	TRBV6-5	TGTGCCAGCAGTTCCATTATAGCGGGGGGGCCCGATACGCAGTATTTT	CASSSIIAGGPDTQYF
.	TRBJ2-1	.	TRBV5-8	TGTGCCAGCATCCGGACTATCTCCTACAATGAGCAGTTCTTC	CASIRTISYNEQFF
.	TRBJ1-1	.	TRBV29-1	TGCAGCGTTGAAGAGGGAGGGAACACTGAAGCTTTCTTT	CSVEEGGNTEAFF
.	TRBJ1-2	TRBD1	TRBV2	TGTGCCAGCAGCGGAAATCCCCGACAGGGTGGGCTAAATAGAGGCTACACCTTC	CASSGNPRQGGLNRGYTF
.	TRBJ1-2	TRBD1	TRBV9	TGTGCCAGCAGCGTAAGGGACAGCCTGGAGCGAGGCTACACCTTC	CASSVRDSLERGYTF
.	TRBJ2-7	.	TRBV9	TGTGCCAGCAGCCCTCCGTCCTACGAGCAGTACTTC	CASSPPSYEQYF
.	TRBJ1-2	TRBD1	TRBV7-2	TGTGCCAGCAGCACGGGACAGACCTATGGCTACACCTTC	CASSTGQTYGYTF
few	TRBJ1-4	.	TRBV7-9	TGTGCCAGCAGCCCTGGGGCATTACTTGAAAAACTGTTTTTT	CASSPGALLEKLFF
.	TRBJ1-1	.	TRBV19	TGTGCCAGTAGTAATAGTCGCTCGAACACTGAAGCTTTCTTT	CASSNSRSNTEAFF